Each of the 9 T cell receptor beta chains below was sequenced from the same sample in a study of neurological immune-mediated disorders. The time point is: longitudinal time-point 1 (baseline). One entry per CDR3 protein, called by TCRdb with MiXCR from the 5' RACE reads. The sample carries around 69,000 distinct CDR3 sequences, around 9.6% recorded once. Sequencing was done on a sample of PBMCs. All receptors come from a man aged 25 to 45 in good health.

In this sample, this clonotype turned up many times. The genes are TRBV25-1 and TRBJ1-1; D gene uncertain. Trimming removed 3 bases at V and 3 bases at J, with 11 bases between. The CDR3 has 14 residues. Germline-derived CDR1 and CDR2 are MGHDK and SYGVNS. The CDR3 nucleotides are TGTGCCAGCAGTGATTTCTTGGGCGACACTGAAGCTTTCTTT. Protein product: CASSDFLGDTEAFF.

This clonotype has a count of ten or more. The chain combines TRBV5-1 with TRBJ1-1; D is possibly TRBD1 (5 bases). The CDR3 loop spans 13 amino acids. Germline lookup yields CDR1 SGHRS and CDR2 YFSETQ. V shed 0 bases and J shed 6 bases, with 9 bases lying between them. The CDR3 protein is CASSLAWGSEAFF. In DNA, the CDR3 is TGCGCCAGCAGCTTGGCCTGGGGCTCTGAAGCTTTCTTT.

There are a few counts of this clonotype. The chain employs TRBV11-2 and TRBJ2-3; tentatively, D is TRBD1 or TRBD2 (5 bases each). From germline, CDR1 is SGHAT and CDR2 FQNNGV. This CDR3 region has 13 residues. Trimming pared 6 bases from V and 2 bases from J, leaving 9 bases between. The CDR3: CASRSGTTDTQYF. CDR3 nucleotide sequence: TGTGCCAGCAGGTCCGGGACCACAGATACGCAGTATTTT.

The sample holds many counts of this clonotype. V usage is TRBV3-1 and J usage is TRBJ1-5; D possibly corresponds to TRBD1 (5 bases). The CDR3 contains 15 residues. Trimming removed 4 bases from V and 0 bases from J, with 10 bases in between. Germline lookup yields CDR1 LGHDT and CDR2 YNNKEL (reference sequence). This CDR3 reads CASSLGGGSNQPQHF. The CDR3 DNA reads as TGTGCCAGCAGCCTGGGGGGTGGTAGCAATCAGCCCCAGCATTTT.

This clonotype showed up many times. V usage is TRBV7-7 and J usage is TRBJ2-4; 9 nucleotides agree with TRBD1. This CDR3 region has 13 residues. J gave up 8 bases and V 5 bases, and 4 bases lay outside the gene matches. Germline loops: CDR1 SSHAT, CDR2 FNYEAQ (reference sequence). The chain's CDR3 is CASSLDRGDIQYF. As DNA, the CDR3 is TGTGCCAGCAGCCTCGACAGGGGGGACATTCAGTACTTC.

The chain carries TRBV18 and TRBJ2-3, with 7 bases that match TRBD2. V lost 2 bases, J lost 4 bases, and 15 bases stayed unmatched. This CDR3 is 18 amino acids long. Germline CDR1 KGHSH, CDR2 LQKENI. This chain's CDR3 is CASSPNGRGGSSADTQYF. CDR3 bases: TGTGCCAGCTCACCAAATGGACGTGGCGGGAGCTCCGCAGATACGCAGTATTTT.

Remarks on this clonotype: A much bigger clone sits one base away, suggesting this may be a read error. V is TRBV6-1 and J is TRBJ2-7; D is perhaps TRBD1 (6 bases). Trimming removed 11 bases from V and 2 bases from J, with 19 bases in between. CDR3 length: 14 residues. In germline, CDR1 is MNHNS, CDR2 SASEGT. CDR3 in amino acids: CAGTQQGPTYEQYF. The CDR3 DNA is TGTGCCGGCACCCAACAGGGACCTACCTACGAGCAGTACTTC.

This clonotype was detected ten times or more. This chain connects TRBV20-1 to TRBJ2-7; no definite D call. The CDR3 sequence is 14 residues long. Germline loops: CDR1 DFQATT, CDR2 SNEGSKA (reference sequence). V was clipped by 6 bases and J by 2 bases, with 17 bases between them. The CDR3: CSAHRPDWPYEQYF. Written as DNA, the CDR3 is TGCAGTGCCCACCGGCCCGACTGGCCCTACGAGCAGTACTTC.

This clonotype was seen repeatedly, ten times or more. CDR3 DNA sequence: TGCAGTGCTAGAGATCTGGAAGGTCGAGAGACCCAGTACTTC. Protein sequence: CSARDLEGRETQYF. V and J are TRBV20-1 and TRBJ2-5, with D unresolved. V was trimmed by 0 bases and J by 4 bases, leaving 12 bases between them. Germline V lookup: CDR1 DFQATT, CDR2 SNEGSKA (reference sequence). The CDR3 has 14 amino acids.